These T cell receptor beta chains were read from a single sample in a study of shared clonotypes between healthy human individuals. TCRdb's table, derived via immunoSEQ multiplex PCR, lists solely in-frame clones and lacks some. Found here are almost 750,000 clones, 72% of them singletons; the top ten hold under 2%. Sequencing input: memory CD4+ T cells sorted from blood. These receptors were obtained from a young woman in good health. Each CDR3 is given with its conserved first and last residue. Fields, in order: V gene, clone size, J gene, D gene, CDR3 protein, CDR3 DNA. A D gene is named only where the DNA matches it firmly. Only some rows state a clone size, as once, few, many or a class for expanded clones.

>TRBV27|NA|TRBJ2-7|NA
CASSWDGRGEQYF
TGTGCCAGCAGTTGGGACGGGAGAGGCGAGCAGTACTTC
>TRBV28|few|TRBJ2-6|NA
CATGGGRMALSGANVLTF
TGTGCCACTGGAGGGGGGCGGATGGCACTCTCTGGGGCCAACGTCCTGACTTTC
>TRBV28|NA|TRBJ2-1|NA
CASSLGWQGREFF
TGTGCCAGCAGTTTAGGTTGGCAGGGACGAGAGTTCTTC
>TRBV5-4|NA|TRBJ2-1|TRBD2
CASSHGTSGINEQFF
TGTGCCAGCAGCCACGGGACTAGCGGGATCAATGAGCAGTTCTTC
>TRBV19|NA|TRBJ1-5|NA
CASSNQGTAFGRQPQHF
TGTGCCAGTAGTAACCAAGGGACCGCCTTTGGCAGGCAGCCCCAGCATTTT
>TRBV18|few|TRBJ2-7|NA
CASSPEAGSYEQYF
TGTGCCAGCTCACCAGAGGCAGGGTCCTACGAGCAGTACTTC
>TRBV10-2|NA|TRBJ1-5|NA
CASSETGYNQPQHF
TGCGCCAGCAGTGAGACAGGGTACAATCAGCCCCAGCATTTT
>TRBV6-4|few|TRBJ1-5|NA
CATPNQPQHF
TGTGCCACCCCGAATCAGCCCCAGCATTTT
>TRBV28|few|TRBJ2-7|NA
CASSLPRTAAYEQYF
TGTGCCAGCAGTTTACCTCGGACAGCTGCCTACGAGCAGTACTTC
>TRBV6-5|NA|TRBJ1-1|NA
CASSYSPWQYTEAFF
TGTGCCAGCAGTTACTCACCGTGGCAGTACACTGAAGCTTTCTTT
>TRBV28|NA|TRBJ2-3|TRBD2
CASSIAGSPDTQYF
TGTGCCAGCTCGATAGCGGGATCCCCAGATACGCAGTATTTT
>TRBV29-1|NA|TRBJ2-2|NA
CSVEGGVSPGAGELFF
TGCAGCGTTGAAGGAGGGGTCTCTCCGGGAGCCGGGGAGCTGTTTTTT
>TRBV29-1|NA|TRBJ1-1|NA
CSVTGSAQDTEAFF
TGCAGCGTGACAGGTAGTGCGCAGGACACTGAAGCTTTCTTT
>TRBV5-1|few|TRBJ1-4|NA
CASSLAIRGNEKLFF
TGCGCCAGCAGCTTGGCCATCAGGGGTAATGAAAAACTGTTTTTT
>TRBV28|NA|TRBJ1-4|NA
CASSLRGGGKKLFF
TGTGCCAGCAGTTTAAGGGGAGGAGGAAAAAAACTGTTTTTT
>TRBV5-1|NA|TRBJ2-5|NA
CASSLGAGKETQYF
TGCGCCAGCAGCTTGGGGGCAGGAAAGGAGACCCAGTACTTC
>TRBV5-1|NA|TRBJ2-1|NA
CASSADRSSYNEQFF
TGCGCCAGCAGCGCGGACCGAAGCTCCTACAATGAGCAGTTCTTC
>TRBV7-2|NA|TRBJ2-7|NA
CASSKRDLSYEQYF
TGTGCCAGCAGCAAACGAGATCTCAGCTACGAGCAGTACTTC
>TRBV5-4|NA|TRBJ2-2|TRBD1
CASSLEQGFAGELFF
TGTGCCAGCAGCTTAGAACAGGGGTTCGCCGGGGAGCTGTTTTTT
>TRBV19|few|TRBJ2-1|NA
CASSIDFSGLPPVTRFF
TGTGCCAGTAGTATAGATTTCTCGGGCCTACCTCCCGTCACACGGTTCTTC
>TRBV7-9|NA|TRBJ2-2|NA
CASSSRQGGSTGELFF
TGTGCCAGCAGCAGTAGACAGGGAGGAAGCACCGGGGAGCTGTTTTTT
>TRBV5-4|NA|TRBJ2-1|NA
CASSLFSGPSYNEQFF
TGTGCCAGCAGCTTGTTTTCTGGACCGAGCTACAATGAGCAGTTCTTC
>TRBV7-9|NA|TRBJ2-3|NA
CASSEIGATQYF
TGTGCCAGCAGCGAAATAGGGGCTACGCAGTATTTT